Listed below are T cell receptor beta chains from one sample, sequenced in a study of blood T cells in healthy people across ages. TCRdb passed the 5' RACE reads through MiXCR, listing each CDR3 protein once. The sample lists approximately 810,000 distinct CDR3 sequences; less than 35% were seen once. Sequencing input: blood. All receptors come from a woman of 80 years or more in good health. The CDR3 runs from the conserved cysteine through the conserved F or W. The order of the fields is V gene, CDR3 protein.

TRBV7-2 | CASSLAGGMETQYF
TRBV5-1 | CASSLEGARETQYF
TRBV20-1 | CSASSQNIQYF
TRBV2 | CASREGTSGGYPQYF
TRBV28 | CASSAQETQYF
TRBV7-8 | CASSPRDTQPGELFF
TRBV7-8 | CASSLRAENEKLFF
TRBV2 | CASSDGVAGPTGELFF
TRBV28 | CASSLPGQGFSYGQYF
TRBV2 | CASSDRGREQYF
TRBV12-3/TRBV12-4 | CASSLGPGQGNEQYF
TRBV24-1 | CATSDWTGLGDTQYF
TRBV20-1 | CGVKAGPLPEQYF
TRBV7-2 | CASSSGQGVVETQYF
TRBV20-1 | CSASKSYSYGYTF
TRBV7-9 | CASSLMGGVDNEQFF
TRBV10-3 | CAISESRQFEAFF
TRBV5-1 | CASSGSGSGEQYF
TRBV7-9 | CASSLDAEAFF
TRBV7-9 | CASSLNRQSNSPLHF
TRBV7-9 | CASSPGTALSYGYTF
TRBV2 | CASSGTAYSNQPQHF
TRBV20-1 | CSARGDLRSETQYF
TRBV20-1 | CSARYGTSGLAKNIQYF
TRBV6-1 | CASVSRQFTGELFF